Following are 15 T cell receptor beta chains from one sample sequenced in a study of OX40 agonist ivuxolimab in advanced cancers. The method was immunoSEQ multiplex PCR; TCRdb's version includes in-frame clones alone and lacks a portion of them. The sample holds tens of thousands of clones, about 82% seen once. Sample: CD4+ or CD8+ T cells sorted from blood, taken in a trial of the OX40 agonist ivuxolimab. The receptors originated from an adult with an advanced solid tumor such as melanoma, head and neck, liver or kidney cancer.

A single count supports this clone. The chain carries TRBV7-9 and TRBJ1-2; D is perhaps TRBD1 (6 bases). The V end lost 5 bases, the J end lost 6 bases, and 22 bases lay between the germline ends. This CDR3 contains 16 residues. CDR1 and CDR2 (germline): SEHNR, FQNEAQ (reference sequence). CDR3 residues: CASSPPWDKTDDGYTF. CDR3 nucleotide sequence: TGTGCCAGCAGCCCCCCGTGGGACAAAACAGACGATGGCTACACCTTC.

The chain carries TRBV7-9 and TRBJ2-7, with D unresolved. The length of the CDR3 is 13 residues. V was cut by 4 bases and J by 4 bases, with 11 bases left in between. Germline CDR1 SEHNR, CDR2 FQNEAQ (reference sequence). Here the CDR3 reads CASSSWVDYEQYF. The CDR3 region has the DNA TGTGCCAGCAGCTCCTGGGTTGATTACGAGCAGTACTTC.

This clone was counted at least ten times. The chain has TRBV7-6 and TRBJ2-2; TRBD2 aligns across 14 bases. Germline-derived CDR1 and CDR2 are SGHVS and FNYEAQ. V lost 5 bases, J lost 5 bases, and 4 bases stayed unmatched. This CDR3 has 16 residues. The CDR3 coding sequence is TGTGCCAGCAGCGATGGACTAGCGGGAGGTACCGGGGAGCTGTTTTTT. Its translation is CASSDGLAGGTGELFF.

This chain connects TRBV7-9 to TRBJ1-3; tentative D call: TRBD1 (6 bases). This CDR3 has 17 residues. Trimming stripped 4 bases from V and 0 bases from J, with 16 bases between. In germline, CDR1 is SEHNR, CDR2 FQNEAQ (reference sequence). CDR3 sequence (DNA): TGTGCCAGCAGCTCCAGTACGTGGGGGCTCTCTGGAAACACCATATATTTT. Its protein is CASSSSTWGLSGNTIYF.

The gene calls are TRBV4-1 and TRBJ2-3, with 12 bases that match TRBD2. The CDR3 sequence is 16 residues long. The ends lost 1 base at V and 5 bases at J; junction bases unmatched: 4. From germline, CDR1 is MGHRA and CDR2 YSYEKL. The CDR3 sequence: CASSQVLAGGRDTQYF. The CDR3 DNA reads TGCGCCAGCAGCCAAGTGCTAGCGGGAGGGAGAGATACGCAGTATTTT.

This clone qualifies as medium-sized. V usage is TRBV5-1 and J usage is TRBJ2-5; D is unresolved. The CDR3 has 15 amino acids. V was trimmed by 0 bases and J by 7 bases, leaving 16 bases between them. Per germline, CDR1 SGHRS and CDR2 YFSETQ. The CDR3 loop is CASSLDLPYKATQYF. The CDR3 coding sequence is TGCGCCAGCAGCTTGGATCTCCCCTACAAGGCGACCCAGTACTTC.

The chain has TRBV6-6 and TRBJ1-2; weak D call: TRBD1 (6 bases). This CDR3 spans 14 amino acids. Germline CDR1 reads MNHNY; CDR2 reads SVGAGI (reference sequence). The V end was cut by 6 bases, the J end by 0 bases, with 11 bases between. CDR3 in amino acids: CASSRTDSNYGYTF. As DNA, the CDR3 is TGTGCCAGCAGCCGGACAGATTCTAACTATGGCTACACCTTC.

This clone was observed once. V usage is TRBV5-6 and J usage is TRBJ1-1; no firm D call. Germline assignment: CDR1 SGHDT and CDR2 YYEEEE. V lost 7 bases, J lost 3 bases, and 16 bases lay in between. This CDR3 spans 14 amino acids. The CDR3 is CASSLMRVDTEAFF. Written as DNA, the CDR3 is TGTGCCAGCTCACTCATGAGGGTGGACACTGAAGCTTTCTTT. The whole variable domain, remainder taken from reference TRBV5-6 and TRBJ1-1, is DAGVTQSPTHLIKTRGQQVTLRCSPKSGHDTVSWYQQALGQGPQFIFQYYEEEERQRGNFPDRFSGHQFPNYSSELNVNALLLGDSALYLCASSLMRVDTEAFFGQGTRLTVV.

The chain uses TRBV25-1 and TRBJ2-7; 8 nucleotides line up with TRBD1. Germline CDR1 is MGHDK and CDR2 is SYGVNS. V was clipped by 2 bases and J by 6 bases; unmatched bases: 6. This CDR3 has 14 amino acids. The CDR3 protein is CASSEQGAIREQYF. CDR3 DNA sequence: TGTGCCAGCAGTGAACAGGGGGCAATTCGCGAGCAGTACTTC.

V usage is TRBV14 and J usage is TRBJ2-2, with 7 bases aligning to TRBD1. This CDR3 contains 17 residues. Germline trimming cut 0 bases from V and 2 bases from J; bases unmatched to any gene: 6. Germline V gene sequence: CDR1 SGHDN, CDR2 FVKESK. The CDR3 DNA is TGTGCCAGCAGCCAAGATCCCAGGGGGACCAACACCGGGGAGCTGTTTTTT. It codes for CASSQDPRGTNTGELFF.

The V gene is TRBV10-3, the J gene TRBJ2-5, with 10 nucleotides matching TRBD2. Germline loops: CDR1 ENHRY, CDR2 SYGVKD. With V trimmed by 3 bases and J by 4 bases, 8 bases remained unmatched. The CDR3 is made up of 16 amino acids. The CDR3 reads CAISERLAGKGETQYF. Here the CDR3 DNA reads TGTGCCATCAGTGAAAGACTAGCGGGTAAAGGAGAGACCCAGTACTTC.

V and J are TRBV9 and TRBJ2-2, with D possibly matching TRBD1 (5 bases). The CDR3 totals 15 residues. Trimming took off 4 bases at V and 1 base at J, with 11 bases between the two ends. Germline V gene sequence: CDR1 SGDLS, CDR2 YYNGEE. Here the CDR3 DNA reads TGTGCCAGCAGCCTGGACAAACGGAACACCGGGGAGCTGTTTTTT. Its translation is CASSLDKRNTGELFF.

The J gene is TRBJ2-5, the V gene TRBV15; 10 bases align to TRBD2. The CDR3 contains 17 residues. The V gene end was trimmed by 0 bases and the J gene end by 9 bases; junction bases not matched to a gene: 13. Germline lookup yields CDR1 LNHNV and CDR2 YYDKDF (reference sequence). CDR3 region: CATSREASGRAGEAQYF. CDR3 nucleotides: TGTGCCACCAGCAGAGAGGCGAGCGGGAGGGCCGGGGAGGCCCAGTACTTC.

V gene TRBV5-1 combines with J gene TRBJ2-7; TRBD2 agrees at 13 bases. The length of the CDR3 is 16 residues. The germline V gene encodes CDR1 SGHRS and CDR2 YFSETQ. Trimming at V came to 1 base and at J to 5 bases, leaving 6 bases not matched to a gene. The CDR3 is CASSLTSGRAWNEQYF. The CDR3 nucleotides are TGCGCCAGCAGCTTGACTAGCGGGAGGGCCTGGAACGAGCAGTACTTC.

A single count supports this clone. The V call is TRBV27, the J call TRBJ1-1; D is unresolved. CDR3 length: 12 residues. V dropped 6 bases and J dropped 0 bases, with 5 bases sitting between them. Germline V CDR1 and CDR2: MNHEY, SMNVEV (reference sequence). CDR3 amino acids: CASSTVNTEAFF. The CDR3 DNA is TGTGCCAGCAGCACAGTGAACACTGAAGCTTTCTTT.